The source of this TCR beta chain is a study of T cells expressing NK-cell markers. Study summary: In sorted CD3+CD56+NKG2C+, CD3+CD56+NKG2C- and CD3+CD56-NKG2C+ T cells, TCR beta repertoires were obtained. Eight donors were sequenced, of whom seven were HCMV-seropositive, while the remaining one was HCMV-seronegative.

Regarding this clonotype: No antigen is known for it.

The CDR3 length is 16 residues. TCRdb reworked the 5' RACE reads into one entry per CDR3 protein, no DNA. The sample table includes some 150,000 distinct CDR3 sequences. Broader study findings: Dominant NKG2C+ clonotypes made up 1.0-7.0% of CD8+ T cells in several donors.

The TCR was taken from a man younger than 30 in good health. The chain links TRBV12-3 or TRBV12-4 to TRBJ2-2; as DNA is missing, the TRBD1 call by TCRdb cannot be tested. The material sequenced was blood T cells: a sorted CD56 or NKG2C T cell subset, CD4+ or CD8+ T cells, or bulk PBMC T cells (not recorded which). CDR3 region: CASSSTGALYTGELFF.